This T cell receptor (beta chain) came from a study of T cells after yellow fever vaccination. Overall study: When fractions had low cell numbers, they were prepared with SMART-Seq v4 Ultra Low Input.

Study observations and caveats: The booster saw the reappearance of most primary-vaccination clones (roughly 96% CD4, roughly 87% CD8). There was a small share of clonotypes that showed up in both the CD4 and CD8 compartments.

UMIs were added to TCR cDNA along with a universal primer site when it was made by 5'RACE template switching. Using its own MiXCR run on the 5' RACE reads, TCRdb lists one record per CDR3 protein. This sample has some 150,000 distinct CDR3 sequences, with 7% to 10% found just once. Points on this clonotype: Its antigen is undetermined.

V trimming: 3 bases; J trimming: 4 bases; junction bases outside the gene matches: 5. Germline V gene lookup returns CDR1 LNHDA and CDR2 SQIVND (reference sequence). CDR3 size: 15 residues. The chain combines TRBV19 with TRBJ2-1, with 8 bases matching TRBD2. The TCR was taken from a man between 18 and 35 years old who received the YFV17D yellow fever vaccine. Sequenced here: CD8+ T cells sorted from PBMCs, sampled 45 days after the yellow fever booster vaccination. CDR3 loop: CASSIGGGLYNEQFF. The CDR3 bases are TGTGCCAGTAGTATCGGGGGGGGATTATACAATGAGCAGTTCTTC. Looking up the rest from reference TRBV19 and TRBJ2-1 gives the full variable domain: DGGITQSPKYLFRKEGQNVTLSCEQNLNHDAMYWYRQDPGQGLRLIYYSQIVNDFQKGDIAEGYSVSREKKESFPLTVTSAQKNPTAFYLCASSIGGGLYNEQFFGPGTRLTVL.